One and the same sample provided the 4 T cell receptor beta chains below, sequenced in a study of Graves' ophthalmopathy and Graves' hyperthyroidism. CDR3 regions of TCR beta were amplified from RNA transcripts. The workflow started with a first-round RT-PCR run with HTBI primers and then moved on to a second-round multiplex PCR. MiXCR, applied by TCRdb to the multiplex PCR reads, yields one record per CDR3 protein. The data hold over a million distinct CDR3 sequences, with 35% to 40% observed a single time. The sample comprised peripheral blood or thyroid tissue (not recorded which). The origin of the receptors is an adult man with Graves' hyperthyroidism.

The V call is TRBV29-1, the J call TRBJ2-2; maybe TRBD2 (5 bases). The V end lost 7 bases, the J end lost 2 bases, and 14 bases lay between the germline ends. CDR3 length: 14 amino acids. CDR1 SQVTM and CDR2 ANQGSEA come from the germline V gene. CDR3 amino acids: CSAHPGINTGELFF. In DNA form, the CDR3 reads TGCAGCGCCCATCCGGGGATCAACACCGGGGAGCTGTTTTTT.

To note about this clonotype: The junction differs from germline at one of its ends, possibly a read error. The V gene is TRBV7-9, the J gene TRBJ2-7, with D possibly being TRBD1 or TRBD2 (5 bases each). In germline, CDR1 is SEHNR, CDR2 FQNEAQ (reference sequence). This CDR3 has 14 amino acids. The CDR3 coding sequence is TGTGCCAGCAACACGGGACGGCGCTTCTACGAGCGGTACTTC. Protein: CASNTGRRFYERYF.

This clonotype showed up many times. The V and J genes are TRBV19 and TRBJ1-6, with D perhaps TRBD1 (5 bases). The CDR3 spans 14 residues. Germline V gene lookup returns CDR1 LNHDA and CDR2 SQIVND (reference sequence). Trimming took 4 bases from V and 7 from J, leaving 11 bases between them. The CDR3 DNA reads as TGTGCCAGTAGTACCGCGGGGCACAATTCACCCCTCCACTTT. Its protein product is CASSTAGHNSPLHF. Combining the CDR3 with reference TRBV19 and TRBJ1-6 gives the whole variable domain DGGITQSPKYLFRKEGQNVTLSCEQNLNHDAMYWYRQDPGQGLRLIYYSQIVNDFQKGDIAEGYSVSREKKESFPLTVTSAQKNPTAFYLCASSTAGHNSPLHFGNGTRLTVT.

The chain recombines TRBV4-1 with TRBJ1-2, with TRBD1 identical over 9 bases. Germline V gene lookup returns CDR1 MGHRA and CDR2 YSYEKL. The length of the CDR3 is 21 residues. V was clipped by 1 base and J by 1 base; unmatched bases: 19. DNA of the CDR3: TGCGCCAGCAGCCAAGTAGTCCTGAGGGACAGGGCAAGTAAACATAACTATGGCTACACCTTC. Protein sequence: CASSQVVLRDRASKHNYGYTF.